This TCR beta chain stems from a study of blood T cell repertoires in COVID-19. Produced via immunoSEQ multiplex PCR; TCRdb's table is partial and in-frame only. The top ten hold 0.86% of the sample, which has roughly 120,000 clones, less than 85% seen once. V gave up 3 bases and J gave up 3 bases, with 6 bases separating them. The CDR3 has 12 residues. This TCR was sampled from a human donor with acute or convalescent COVID-19. The donor label of this sample is uncertain. Material: peripheral blood. This chain links TRBV12-3 or TRBV12-4 with TRBJ2-7; D call uncertain. CDR3 amino acids: CASSFYGYEQYF. The CDR3 nucleotides read TGTGCCAGCAGTTTCTATGGCTACGAGCAGTACTTC.